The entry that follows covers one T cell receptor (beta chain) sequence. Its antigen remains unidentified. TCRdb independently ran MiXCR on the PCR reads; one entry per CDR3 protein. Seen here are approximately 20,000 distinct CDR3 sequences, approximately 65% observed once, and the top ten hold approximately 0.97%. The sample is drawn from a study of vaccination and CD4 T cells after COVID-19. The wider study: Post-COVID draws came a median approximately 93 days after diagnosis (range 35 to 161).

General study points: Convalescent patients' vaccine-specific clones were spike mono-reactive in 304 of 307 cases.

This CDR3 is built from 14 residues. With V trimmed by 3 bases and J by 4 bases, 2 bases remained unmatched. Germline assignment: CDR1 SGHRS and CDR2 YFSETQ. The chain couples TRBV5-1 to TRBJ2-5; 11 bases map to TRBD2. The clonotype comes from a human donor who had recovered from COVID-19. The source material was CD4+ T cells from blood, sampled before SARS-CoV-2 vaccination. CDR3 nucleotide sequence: TGCGCCAGCAGCTATACTAGCGGGAGAGAGACCCAGTACTTC. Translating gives CASSYTSGRETQYF.